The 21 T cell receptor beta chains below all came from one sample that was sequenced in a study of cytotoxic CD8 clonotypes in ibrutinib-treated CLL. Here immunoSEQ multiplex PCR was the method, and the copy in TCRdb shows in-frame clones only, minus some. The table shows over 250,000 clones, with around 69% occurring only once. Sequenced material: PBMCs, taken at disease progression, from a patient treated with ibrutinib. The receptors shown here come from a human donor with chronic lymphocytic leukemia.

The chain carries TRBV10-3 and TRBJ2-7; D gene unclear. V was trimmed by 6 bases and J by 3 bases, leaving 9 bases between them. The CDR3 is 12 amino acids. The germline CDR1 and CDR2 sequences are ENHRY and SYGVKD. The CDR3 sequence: CAISLNNYEQYF. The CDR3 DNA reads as TGTGCCATCAGCCTCAATAACTACGAGCAGTACTTC.

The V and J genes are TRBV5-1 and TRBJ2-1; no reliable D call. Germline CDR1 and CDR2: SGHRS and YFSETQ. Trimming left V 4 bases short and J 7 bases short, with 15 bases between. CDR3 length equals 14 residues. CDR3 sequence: CASSKNYERNEQFF. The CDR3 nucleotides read TGCGCCAGCAGCAAAAACTACGAACGGAATGAGCAGTTCTTC. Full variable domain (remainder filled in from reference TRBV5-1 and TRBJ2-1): KAGVTQTPRYLIKTRGQQVTLSCSPISGHRSVSWYQQTPGQGLQFLFEYFSETQRNKGNFPGRFSGRQFSNSRSEMNVSTLELGDSALYLCASSKNYERNEQFFGPGTRLTVL.

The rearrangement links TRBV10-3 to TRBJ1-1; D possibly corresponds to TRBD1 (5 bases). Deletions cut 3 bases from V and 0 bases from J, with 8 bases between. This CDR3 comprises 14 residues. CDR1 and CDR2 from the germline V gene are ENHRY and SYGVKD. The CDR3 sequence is CAISEDRLNTEAFF. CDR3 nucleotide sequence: TGTGCCATCAGTGAAGACAGATTGAACACTGAAGCTTTCTTT.

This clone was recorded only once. Here the CDR3 reads CASRLAWVRGSSYEQYF. The DNA of the CDR3 is TGTGCAAGTCGCTTAGCGTGGGTTAGGGGGAGCTCCTACGAGCAGTACTTC. The chain combines TRBV12-2 with TRBJ2-7; the table's D gene call, TRBD1, was not cross checked with the DNA. TRBV12-2 is a known pseudogene. The CDR3 extends over 17 amino acids.

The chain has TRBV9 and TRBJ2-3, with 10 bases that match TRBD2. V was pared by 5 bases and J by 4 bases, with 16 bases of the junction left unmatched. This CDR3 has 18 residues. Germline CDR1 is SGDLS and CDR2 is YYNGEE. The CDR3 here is CASSGHGGSGRAPDTQYF. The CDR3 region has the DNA TGTGCCAGCAGTGGTCACGGGGGGAGCGGGAGGGCCCCAGATACGCAGTATTTT.

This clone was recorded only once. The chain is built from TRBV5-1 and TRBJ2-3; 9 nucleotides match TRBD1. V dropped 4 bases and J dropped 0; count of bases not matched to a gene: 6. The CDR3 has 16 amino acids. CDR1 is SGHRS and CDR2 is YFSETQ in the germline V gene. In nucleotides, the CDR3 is TGCGCCAGCAGCAAGGGACAGGGCACTAGCACAGATACGCAGTATTTT. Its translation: CASSKGQGTSTDTQYF.

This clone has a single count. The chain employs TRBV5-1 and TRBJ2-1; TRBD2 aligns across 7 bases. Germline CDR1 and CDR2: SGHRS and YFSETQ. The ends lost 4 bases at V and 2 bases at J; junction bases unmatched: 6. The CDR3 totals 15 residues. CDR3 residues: CASSQGLLTYNEQFF. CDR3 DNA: TGCGCCAGCAGCCAGGGACTATTAACCTACAATGAGCAGTTCTTC.

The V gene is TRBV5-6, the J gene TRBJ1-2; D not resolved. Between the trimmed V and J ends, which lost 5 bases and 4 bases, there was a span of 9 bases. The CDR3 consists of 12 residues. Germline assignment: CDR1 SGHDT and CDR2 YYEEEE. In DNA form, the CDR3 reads TGTGCCAGCAGGCCAGTGGGCTATGGCTACACCTTC. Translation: CASRPVGYGYTF.

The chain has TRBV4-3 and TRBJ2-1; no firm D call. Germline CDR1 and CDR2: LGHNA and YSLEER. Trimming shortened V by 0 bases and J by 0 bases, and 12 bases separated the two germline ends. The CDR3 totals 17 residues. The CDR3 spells CASSQDPVESSYNEQFF. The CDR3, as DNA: TGCGCCAGCAGCCAAGATCCTGTGGAGAGCTCCTACAATGAGCAGTTCTTC.

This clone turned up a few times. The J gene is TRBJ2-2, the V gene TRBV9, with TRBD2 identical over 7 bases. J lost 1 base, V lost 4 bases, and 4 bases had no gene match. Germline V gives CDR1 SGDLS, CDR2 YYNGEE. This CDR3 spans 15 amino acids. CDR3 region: CASSPTGGNTGELFF. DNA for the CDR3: TGTGCCAGCAGCCCGACGGGAGGGAACACCGGGGAGCTGTTTTTT.

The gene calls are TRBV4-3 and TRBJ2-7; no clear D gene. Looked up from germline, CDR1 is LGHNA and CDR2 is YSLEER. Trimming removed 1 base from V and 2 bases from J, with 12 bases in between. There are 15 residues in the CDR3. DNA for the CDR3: TGCGCCAGCAGCCAAGGACCGCTTACCACCTACGAGCAGTACTTC. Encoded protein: CASSQGPLTTYEQYF.

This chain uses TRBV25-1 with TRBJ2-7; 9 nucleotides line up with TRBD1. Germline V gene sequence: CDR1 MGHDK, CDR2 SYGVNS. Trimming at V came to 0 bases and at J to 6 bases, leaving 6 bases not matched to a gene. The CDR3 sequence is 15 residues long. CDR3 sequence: CASSEYWRTGAEQYF. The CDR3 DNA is TGTGCCAGCAGTGAATATTGGAGGACAGGGGCCGAGCAGTACTTC.

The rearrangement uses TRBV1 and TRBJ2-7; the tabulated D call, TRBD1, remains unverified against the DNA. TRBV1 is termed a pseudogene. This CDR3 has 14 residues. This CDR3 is CTSSQVQGAHEQYF. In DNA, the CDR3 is TGCACCAGCAGCCAAGTACAGGGGGCGCATGAGCAGTACTTC.

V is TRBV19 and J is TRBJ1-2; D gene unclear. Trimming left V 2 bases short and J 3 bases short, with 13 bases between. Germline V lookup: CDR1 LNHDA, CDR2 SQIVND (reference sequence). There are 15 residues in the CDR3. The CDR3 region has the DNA TGTGCCAGTAGTATATCCTCACCAGGCCACTATGGCTACACCTTC. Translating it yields CASSISSPGHYGYTF. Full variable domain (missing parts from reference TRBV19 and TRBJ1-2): DGGITQSPKYLFRKEGQNVTLSCEQNLNHDAMYWYRQDPGQGLRLIYYSQIVNDFQKGDIAEGYSVSREKKESFPLTVTSAQKNPTAFYLCASSISSPGHYGYTFGSGTRLTVV.

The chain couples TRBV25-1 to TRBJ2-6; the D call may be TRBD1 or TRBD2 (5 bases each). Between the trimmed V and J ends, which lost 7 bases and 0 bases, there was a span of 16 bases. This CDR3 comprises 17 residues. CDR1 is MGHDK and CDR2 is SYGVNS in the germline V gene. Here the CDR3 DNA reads TGTGCCAGCAACGGGGCCACCAGAAACTCTGGGGCCAACGTCCTGACTTTC. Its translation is CASNGATRNSGANVLTF. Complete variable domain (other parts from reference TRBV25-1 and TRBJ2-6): EADIYQTPRYLVIGTGKKITLECSQTMGHDKMYWYQQDPGMELHLIHYSYGVNSTEKGDLSSESTVSRIRTEHFPLTLESARPSHTSQYLCASNGATRNSGANVLTFGAGSRLTVL.

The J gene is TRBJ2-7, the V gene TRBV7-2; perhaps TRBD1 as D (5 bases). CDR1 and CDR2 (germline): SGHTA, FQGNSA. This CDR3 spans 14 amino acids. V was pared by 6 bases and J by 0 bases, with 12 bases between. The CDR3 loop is CASRRTQSSYEQYF. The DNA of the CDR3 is TGTGCCAGCAGGCGGACACAGAGCTCCTACGAGCAGTACTTC. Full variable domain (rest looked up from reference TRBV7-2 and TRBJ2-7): GAGVSQSPSNKVTEKGKDVELRCDPISGHTALYWYRQSLGQGLEFLIYFQGNSAPDKSGLPSDRFSAERTGGSVSTLTIQRTQQEDSAVYLCASRRTQSSYEQYFGPGTRLTVT.

Written as DNA, the CDR3 is TGTGCCAGCAGCATACAACCAGATACGCAGTATTTT. Translation: CASSIQPDTQYF. The chain joins TRBV7-8 to TRBJ2-3; unclear D gene. V was clipped by 5 bases and J by 4 bases, with 7 bases between them. The CDR3 sequence is 12 residues long. The germline V gene has CDR1 SGHVS and CDR2 FQNEAQ.

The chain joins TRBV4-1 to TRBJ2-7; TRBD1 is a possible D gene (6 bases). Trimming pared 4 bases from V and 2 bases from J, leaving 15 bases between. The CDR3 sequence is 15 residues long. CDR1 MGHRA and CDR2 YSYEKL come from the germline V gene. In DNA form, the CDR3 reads TGCGCCAGCAGCCGAACGACAGGAACTCCCTACGAGCAGTACTTC. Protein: CASSRTTGTPYEQYF.

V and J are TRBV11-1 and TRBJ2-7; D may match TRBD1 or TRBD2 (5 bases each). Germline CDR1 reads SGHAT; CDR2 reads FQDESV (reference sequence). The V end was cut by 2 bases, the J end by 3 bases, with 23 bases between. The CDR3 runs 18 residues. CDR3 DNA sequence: TGTGCCAGCAGCTTATATTCCGGGACCGAGATTTTCTTCTACGAGCAGTACTTC. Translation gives CASSLYSGTEIFFYEQYF.

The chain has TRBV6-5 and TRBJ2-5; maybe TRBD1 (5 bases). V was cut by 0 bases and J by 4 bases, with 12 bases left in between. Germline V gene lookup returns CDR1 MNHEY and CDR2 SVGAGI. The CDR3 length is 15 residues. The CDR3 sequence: CASSYSRARAETQYF. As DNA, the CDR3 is TGTGCCAGCAGTTACTCGAGAGCCAGGGCAGAGACCCAGTACTTC.

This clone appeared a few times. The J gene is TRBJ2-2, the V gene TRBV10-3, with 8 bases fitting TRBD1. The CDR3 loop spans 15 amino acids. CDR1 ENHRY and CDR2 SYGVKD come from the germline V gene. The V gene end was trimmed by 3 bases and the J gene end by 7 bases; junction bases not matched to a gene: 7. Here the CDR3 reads CAISDARGLGGELFF. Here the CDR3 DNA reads TGTGCCATCAGTGATGCCAGGGGGCTGGGCGGGGAGCTGTTTTTT.